Listed below are T cell receptor beta chains from one sample, sequenced in a study of PD-L1 blockade in urothelial cancer. The repertoire was sequenced with immunoSEQ multiplex PCR; TCRdb's copy has only in-frame clones and lacks some. The sample lists tens of thousands of clones, roughly 84% occurring once. The sample in question was PBMCs, obtained around atezolizumab (anti-PD-L1) treatment. The receptors here all came from a middle-aged man with urothelial cancer. Both conserved end residues are part of each CDR3. A D gene is named only where the DNA matches it firmly. For some rows the clone size is stated as once, few or many, or as a class when expanded; others skip it.

d_call: TRBD2; clone_size: -; v_call: TRBV19; j_call: TRBJ2-7; cdr3_nt: TGTGCCAGTAGTATGACTAGCGGGAGTTGGGACGAGCAGTACTTC; cdr3_aa: CASSMTSGSWDEQYF
d_call: TRBD2; clone_size: once; v_call: TRBV10-3; j_call: TRBJ2-1; cdr3_nt: TGTGCCATCAAGGGAGGGCCAGATGAGCAGTTCTTC; cdr3_aa: CAIKGGPDEQFF
d_call: -; clone_size: -; v_call: TRBV28; j_call: TRBJ2-3; cdr3_nt: TGTGCCAGCACCCGTCCCCAGGAGTTAGCGGGCACAGATACGCAGTATTTT; cdr3_aa: CASTRPQELAGTDTQYF
d_call: TRBD2; clone_size: -; v_call: TRBV18; j_call: TRBJ2-1; cdr3_nt: TGTGCCAGCTCAGCCGGGACTACTTACAATGAGCAGTTCTTC; cdr3_aa: CASSAGTTYNEQFF
d_call: -; clone_size: -; v_call: TRBV7-8; j_call: TRBJ1-5; cdr3_nt: TGTGCCAGCAGCCCAGGAGGATTTAATCAGCCCCAGCATTTT; cdr3_aa: CASSPGGFNQPQHF
d_call: TRBD1; clone_size: -; v_call: TRBV19; j_call: TRBJ2-7; cdr3_nt: TGTGCCAGTAGTACAGGGACAGGCGGTGGTCTCGAGCAGTACTTC; cdr3_aa: CASSTGTGGGLEQYF
d_call: -; clone_size: -; v_call: TRBV20-1; j_call: TRBJ1-1; cdr3_nt: TGCAGTGCTAGAGAAGGGTCGGGAACTTTCTTT; cdr3_aa: CSAREGSGTFF
d_call: -; clone_size: -; v_call: TRBV10-2; j_call: TRBJ2-1; cdr3_nt: TGCGCCAGTACGAGTCCCCCTTACAATGAGCAGTTCTTC; cdr3_aa: CASTSPPYNEQFF
d_call: TRBD1; clone_size: -; v_call: TRBV29-1; j_call: TRBJ2-5; cdr3_nt: TGCAGCGTGGGGGGCTCCCAGGGGGCAATGGGAGCAGAGACCCAGTACTTC; cdr3_aa: CSVGGSQGAMGAETQYF
d_call: -; clone_size: -; v_call: TRBV4-1; j_call: TRBJ1-1; cdr3_nt: TGCGCCAGCAGCCAAGTGTGGCACAACACTGAAGCTTTCTTT; cdr3_aa: CASSQVWHNTEAFF
d_call: -; clone_size: -; v_call: TRBV15; j_call: TRBJ2-1; cdr3_nt: TGTGCCACCCACAGTTCACGCCTCGGGGGCAATGAGCAGTTCTTC; cdr3_aa: CATHSSRLGGNEQFF
d_call: -; clone_size: -; v_call: TRBV5-4; j_call: TRBJ2-1; cdr3_nt: TGTGCCAGCAGCTTGGGGCAGGGGTCCTACAATGAGCAGTTCTTC; cdr3_aa: CASSLGQGSYNEQFF
d_call: TRBD1; clone_size: -; v_call: TRBV18; j_call: TRBJ2-5; cdr3_nt: TGTGCCAGCTCACCGACCCAACAGGGGACGGAGACCCAGTACTTC; cdr3_aa: CASSPTQQGTETQYF
d_call: -; clone_size: -; v_call: TRBV27; j_call: TRBJ2-7; cdr3_nt: TGTGCCAGCAGTCGGGAAGGGTTCTACGAGCAGTACTTC; cdr3_aa: CASSREGFYEQYF
d_call: TRBD2; clone_size: -; v_call: TRBV30; j_call: TRBJ2-1; cdr3_nt: TGTGCCTGTCAAAGCGGGAGAGTGAATGAGCAGTTCTTC; cdr3_aa: CACQSGRVNEQFF
d_call: TRBD2; clone_size: -; v_call: TRBV11-1; j_call: TRBJ2-1; cdr3_nt: TGTGCCAGCAGCTTAGCGACTAGCGGTTACAATGAGCAGTTCTTC; cdr3_aa: CASSLATSGYNEQFF
d_call: -; clone_size: -; v_call: TRBV5-1; j_call: TRBJ1-4; cdr3_nt: TGCGCCAGCAGCCCGGAGGGATTCCCTAATGAAAAACTGTTTTTT; cdr3_aa: CASSPEGFPNEKLFF
d_call: TRBD2; clone_size: -; v_call: TRBV19; j_call: TRBJ2-1; cdr3_nt: TGTGCCACGGGGACTATCCCTATGTATGAGCAGTTCTTC; cdr3_aa: CATGTIPMYEQFF
d_call: TRBD2; clone_size: -; v_call: TRBV5-6; j_call: TRBJ2-2; cdr3_nt: TGTGCCAGCAGCTTGGAAAAACTAGCGGGAGGAACCGGGGAGCTGTTTTTT; cdr3_aa: CASSLEKLAGGTGELFF
d_call: -; clone_size: -; v_call: TRBV2; j_call: TRBJ2-6; cdr3_nt: TGTGCCAGCAGTGAACAGGGAAGCTCTGGGGCCAACGTCCTGACTTTC; cdr3_aa: CASSEQGSSGANVLTF
d_call: TRBD1; clone_size: -; v_call: TRBV28; j_call: TRBJ2-2; cdr3_nt: TGTGCCACCAGACAGGGGAACGGGGAGCTGTTTTTT; cdr3_aa: CATRQGNGELFF
d_call: TRBD2; clone_size: once; v_call: TRBV2; j_call: TRBJ2-1; cdr3_nt: TGTGCCAGCACGCACGGCAAGGCCTTCAGCGGGGAAAATGAGCAGTTCTTC; cdr3_aa: CASTHGKAFSGENEQFF
d_call: TRBD2; clone_size: -; v_call: TRBV6-6; j_call: TRBJ2-1; cdr3_nt: TGTGCCAGCAGTTACGGACTAGCGAACTCCTACAATGAGCAGTTCTTC; cdr3_aa: CASSYGLANSYNEQFF
d_call: TRBD1; clone_size: -; v_call: TRBV5-1; j_call: TRBJ2-1; cdr3_nt: TGCGCCAGCAGCGGAACAGGGGGAAGGTACGGAGAGCAGTTCTTC; cdr3_aa: CASSGTGGRYGEQFF
d_call: -; clone_size: -; v_call: TRBV19; j_call: TRBJ1-1; cdr3_nt: TGTGCCAGTAGTACCTTGTGGACAGCGAACACTGAAGCTTTCTTT; cdr3_aa: CASSTLWTANTEAFF
d_call: -; clone_size: few; v_call: TRBV30; j_call: TRBJ1-1; cdr3_nt: TGTGCCTGGAGTAGCACAGGGAACACTGAAGCTTTCTTT; cdr3_aa: CAWSSTGNTEAFF
d_call: -; clone_size: -; v_call: TRBV7-2; j_call: TRBJ1-2; cdr3_nt: TGTGCCAGCAGCAAAGATCTCCAGGGATCCTATGGCTACACCTTC; cdr3_aa: CASSKDLQGSYGYTF
d_call: -; clone_size: -; v_call: TRBV6-6; j_call: TRBJ1-1; cdr3_nt: TGTGCCTGCTCCCCTACGGGCACTGAAGCTTTCTTT; cdr3_aa: CACSPTGTEAFF
d_call: -; clone_size: -; v_call: TRBV29-1; j_call: TRBJ1-1; cdr3_nt: TGCAGCGTTTCTGGGACATTGAACACTGAAGCTTTCTTT; cdr3_aa: CSVSGTLNTEAFF
d_call: TRBD1; clone_size: -; v_call: TRBV19; j_call: TRBJ1-3; cdr3_nt: TGTGCCACCGTAAGACAGGGGGGATCTGGAAACACCATATATTTT; cdr3_aa: CATVRQGGSGNTIYF